The 2 T cell receptor beta chains below all came from one sample that was sequenced in a study of early T cells in non-severe SARS-CoV-2 infection (dated by TCRdb to the early 2020s). Library preparation employed 5' RACE. Sequencing was performed on a NextSeq 500. Using fastp at Q25 and MiXCR, TCRdb reprocessed the public reads and kept productive beta chains. Rows are unified per CDR3 protein, each entry keeping the most common DNA and genes. In this sample the table shows 30,000 to 35,000 distinct CDR3 sequences, around 4.3% of which occur a single time. Over 5% of the sample rests with the top ten. Sequenced: whole blood. Receptors were obtained from an adult who was a healthcare worker with PCR-confirmed SARS-CoV-2 infection or an uninfected control (not recorded which).

This clonotype was picked up many times. This chain joins TRBV4-2 and TRBJ2-1; 8 nucleotides align to TRBD1. Per the germline V gene, CDR1 is LGHNA and CDR2 is YNFKEQ. The CDR3 consists of 13 residues. V was clipped by 6 bases and J by 6 bases; unmatched bases: 4. The CDR3 protein is CASSHGQGNEQFF. CDR3 DNA: TGTGCCAGCAGTCACGGACAGGGCAATGAGCAGTTCTTC.

This clonotype was counted many times. The chain has TRBV11-3 and TRBJ2-2, with D possibly called TRBD1 or TRBD2 (5 bases each). In germline, CDR1 is SGHNT, CDR2 YENEEA. This CDR3 is 18 amino acids long. V dropped 3 bases and J dropped 5 bases, with 22 bases sitting between them. DNA for the CDR3: TGTGCCAGCAGCTTTGGCTTGGGACCCCTTTTGAGAACCGGGGAGCTGTTTTTT. It yields the protein CASSFGLGPLLRTGELFF.